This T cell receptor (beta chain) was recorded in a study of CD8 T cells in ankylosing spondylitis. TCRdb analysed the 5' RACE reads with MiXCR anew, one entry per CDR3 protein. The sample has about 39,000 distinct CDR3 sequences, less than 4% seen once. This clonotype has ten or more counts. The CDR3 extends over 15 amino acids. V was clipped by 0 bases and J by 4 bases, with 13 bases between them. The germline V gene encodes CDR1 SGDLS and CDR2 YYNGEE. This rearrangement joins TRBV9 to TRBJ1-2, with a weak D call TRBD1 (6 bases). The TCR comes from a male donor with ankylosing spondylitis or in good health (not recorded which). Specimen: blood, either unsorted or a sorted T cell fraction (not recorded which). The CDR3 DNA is TGTGCCAGCAGCGTAGGTCCAGGGGAGGGCTATGGCTACACCTTC. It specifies CASSVGPGEGYGYTF.